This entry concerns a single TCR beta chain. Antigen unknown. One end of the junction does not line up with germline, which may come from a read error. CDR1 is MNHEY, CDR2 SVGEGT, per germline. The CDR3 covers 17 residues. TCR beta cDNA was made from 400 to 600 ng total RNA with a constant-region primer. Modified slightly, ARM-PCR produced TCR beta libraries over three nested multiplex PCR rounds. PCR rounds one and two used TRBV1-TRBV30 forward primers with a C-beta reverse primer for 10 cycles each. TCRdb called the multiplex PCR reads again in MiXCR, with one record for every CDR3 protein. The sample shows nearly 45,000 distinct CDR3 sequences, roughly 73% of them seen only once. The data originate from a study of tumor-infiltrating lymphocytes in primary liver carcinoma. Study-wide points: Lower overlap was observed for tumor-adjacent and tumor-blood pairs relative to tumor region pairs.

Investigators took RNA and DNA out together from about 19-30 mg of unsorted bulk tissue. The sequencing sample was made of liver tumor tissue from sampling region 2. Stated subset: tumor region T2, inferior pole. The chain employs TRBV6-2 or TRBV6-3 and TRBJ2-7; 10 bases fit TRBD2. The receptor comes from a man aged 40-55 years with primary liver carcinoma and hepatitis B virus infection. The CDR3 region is CASSYDGRTSGIYERYF. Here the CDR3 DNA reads TGTGCCAGCAGTTATGATGGGAGAACTAGCGGGATCTACGAGCGGTACTTC.